This T cell receptor beta chain emerged from a study of blood T cell repertoires in COVID-19 (dated by TCRdb to the early 2020s). About the investigation overall: Samples from collaborators originated in the United States, Italy and Spain and spanned both the acute and convalescent phases of COVID-19. The prospective study material was composed of cDNA or gDNA derived from T cells, B-cell-depleted T cells, or PBMCs. Subjects who had been exposed to COVID-19, were actively infected with it, or had recovered from it provided the deeply sampled blood TCRbeta repertoires that made up the dataset. The repertoires were released in a freely available public database meant as a resource for research on the immune response to SARS-CoV-2. Samples were obtained from the ongoing ImmuneRACE study (first 160 participants) and from 1,254 subjects provided by 6 global collaborators. Sample metadata almost always included a de-identified subject ID, COVID-19 status, age in years and sex. Where HLA class I and class II types were available, the types were taken from metadata supplied by the sample provider, not from assay-based typing. Study-level results and caveats: Clinical and demographic metadata were provided uncurated, with the amount varying by source and participant.

In the prospective study, participants were about 18 to 95 years old, resided in about 25 geographic areas of the United States, and were enrolled through a virtual design. In the prospective study, participants were assigned to cohorts based on the clinical history participants reported in a screening survey and a study questionnaire. Exposed participants had been in contact with someone with a PCR-confirmed or clinician-diagnosed COVID-19 case within 2 weeks of study entry. Each participant in the prospective study had whole blood, serum and a nasopharyngeal or oropharyngeal swab collected by mobile phlebotomists. Participants in the prospective study had the option to provide additional blood draws and questionnaires over a roughly 2-month period. Prospective study blood samples were shipped either frozen or at room temperature before DNA extraction. To note about this clone: No cognate antigen has been identified for it. The input lacks base qualities; no much larger clone sits a single base away.

TCRbeta CDR3 regions were amplified from genomic DNA using the immunoSEQ Assay, a bias-controlled multiplex PCR. Processing in the source paper ran as follows. The number of nucleated cells in each sample was estimated by amplification of reference gene primers within the assay. To quantify the absolute abundance of each unique TCRbeta CDR3 rearrangement, sequence reads were collapsed and filtered. For each sample, productive Simpson clonality was calculated by taking the square root of Simpson's diversity index across productive rearrangements. TCRdb retrieved this table from immuneACCESS and kept in-frame rearrangements only. Not all clones are present; in checked studies, unresolved V genes account for under half, and no reason is known for the remainder. Clone size and V and J calls were adopted from that table, with D and trimming inferred from the DNA. This sample comprises under 200,000 clones, 80% to 85% of them detected only once. 3% to 3.5% of the sample rests with the top ten.

The receptor was isolated from a woman in her twenties or thirties who had been exposed to COVID-19. The material sequenced was PBMCs or T cells enriched from blood (not recorded which).

The DNA reads TGTGCCGGGGGGCGGACACAGGAAAACATTCAGTACTTC. It is translated as CAGGRTQENIQYF. In this chain, TRBV30 is recombined with TRBJ2-4, with the D segment possibly TRBD1 or TRBD2, each aligning over 6 bases. There are 13 amino acids in the CDR3, from cysteine to phenylalanine inclusive. Here the CDR3 DNA is all that survives: 39 bases in frame from base 1. The V end loses 8 bases and the J end loses 5 bases, and a stretch of 16 bases separates them. As encoded in the germline V gene (reference sequence), CDR1 is GTSNPN while CDR2 is SVGIG.